This T cell receptor (beta chain) was obtained from a study of cytomegalovirus exposure and HLA in healthy donors. Amplification used 60 Vbeta primers and 13 Jbeta primers. Assay: immunoSEQ multiplex PCR; the TCRdb copy retains only in-frame clones and omits some. This listing includes about 54,000 clones. With 6 bases removed from V and 0 bases from J, the gap between germline ends came to 18 bases. This CDR3 comprises 16 residues. Looked up from germline, CDR1 is MDHEN and CDR2 is SYDVKM. This sequence originates from a woman aged 40 to 55 in good health and CMV-seronegative. This rearrangement joins TRBV28 to TRBJ2-7; TRBD1 might be the D (6 bases). The sample taken for sequencing was PBMCs. CDR3 residues: CASSLPQGMSSYEQYF. The DNA of the CDR3 is TGTGCCAGCAGCCTCCCCCAGGGGATGAGCTCCTACGAGCAGTACTTC.